A single sample is the source of the 20 T cell receptor beta chains below, sequenced in a study of T cell responses to AZD1222 COVID-19 vaccine (dated by TCRdb to 2020 to 2023). Library preparation employed the immunoSEQ multiplex PCR assay. TCRdb took over this immuneACCESS table, retaining in-frame rearrangements with V and J assigned. Such tables are incomplete; in checked studies, under half of the missing clones stem from an unresolved V gene, and the remainder is unexplained. This sample holds about 97,000 clones; over 75% were observed only once. Less than 3.5% of the sample lies in the top ten. The sample's time point label, decoded: baseline before first vaccination. The starting material was peripheral blood, obtained on day 0 of AZD1222 vaccination. These receptor sequences come from an adult in good health.

V and J are TRBV11-3 and TRBJ1-1; 11 bases line up with TRBD1. Trimming removed 5 bases from V and 14 bases from J; junction bases left unmatched: 13. This CDR3 has 14 amino acids. From germline, CDR1 is SGHNT and CDR2 YENEEA. Here the CDR3 DNA reads TGTGCCAGCAGCGGACAGGGGGCAGACAGAGTTGCCTTCTTT. Translated, it gives CASSGQGADRVAFF.

The V gene is TRBV29-1, the J gene TRBJ1-1, with D perhaps matching TRBD1 (5 bases). Germline CDR1 reads SQVTM; CDR2 reads ANQGSEA. V shed 0 bases and J shed 1 base, with 12 bases lying between them. The CDR3 sequence is 15 residues long. CDR3 residues: CSVEDPETENTEAFF. Written as DNA, the CDR3 is TGCAGCGTTGAAGATCCCGAGACAGAGAACACTGAAGCTTTCTTT.

The rearrangement links TRBV6-5 to TRBJ2-7, with D hard to call. Germline V gives CDR1 MNHEY, CDR2 SVGAGI. CDR3 size: 12 residues. V lost 5 bases and J lost 4, with 9 bases in between. The CDR3 nucleotides are TGTGCCAGCAGTCGAAGTCAATACGAGCAGTACTTC. As protein: CASSRSQYEQYF.

This clone was observed a handful of times. This rearrangement joins TRBV19 to TRBJ1-3; no clear D. The CDR3 contains 11 residues. Trimming pared 9 bases from V and 4 bases from J, leaving 7 bases between. Germline V CDR1 and CDR2: LNHDA, SQIVND (reference sequence). The CDR3 nucleotides are TGTGCCAGCGAACAGGGAAACACCATATATTTT. This sequence encodes CASEQGNTIYF.

The chain links TRBV7-2 to TRBJ2-7; D perhaps matches TRBD2 (6 bases). The germline CDR1 and CDR2 sequences are SGHTA and FQGNSA. The CDR3 covers 15 residues. V lost 4 bases, J lost 0 bases, and 13 bases lay in between. The CDR3: CASSWDWSPSYEQYF. CDR3 coding DNA: TGTGCCAGCAGCTGGGACTGGTCTCCCTCCTACGAGCAGTACTTC.

J is TRBJ1-1 and V is TRBV6-6; weak D call: TRBD1 (6 bases). Trimming left V 8 bases short and J 5 bases short, with 15 bases between. The length of the CDR3 is 13 residues. Germline values: CDR1 MNHNY, CDR2 SVGAGI (reference sequence). Here the CDR3 DNA reads TGTGCCAGCTACAGGGCCGTTGGGACTGAAGCTTTCTTT. Encoded protein: CASYRAVGTEAFF.

The rearrangement joins TRBV11-3 to TRBJ1-6, with D possibly being TRBD1 (5 bases). V gave up 0 bases and J gave up 10 bases, with 16 bases separating them. The CDR3 contains 16 residues. CDR1 and CDR2 (germline): SGHNT, YENEEA. The CDR3 region has the DNA TGTGCCAGCAGCTTAGATGGTAACCAGGGAGGGTCACCCCTCCACTTT. Protein product: CASSLDGNQGGSPLHF.

This rearrangement joins TRBV27 to TRBJ2-7, with 8 bases aligning to TRBD2. From germline, CDR1 is MNHEY and CDR2 SMNVEV (reference sequence). The CDR3 loop spans 13 amino acids. The V segment lost 3 bases and the J segment 6 bases; nucleotides outside the gene matches: 4. The CDR3 is CASSLGSGTEQYF. CDR3 DNA sequence: TGTGCCAGCAGTTTGGGTAGCGGGACCGAGCAGTACTTC.

The sample holds a few counts of this clone. The CDR3 spells CASSPPLGGEGVTDTQYF. CDR3 sequence (DNA): TGTGCCAGCAGCCCACCACTCGGTGGGGAAGGGGTGACAGATACGCAGTATTTT. The chain carries TRBV7-2 and TRBJ2-3, with D perhaps matching TRBD1 (5 bases). The CDR3 contains 18 residues. Germline V lookup: CDR1 SGHTA, CDR2 FQGNSA. The ends were cut back, 5 bases at V and 3 bases at J, with 24 bases in the middle.

This chain joins TRBV5-1 and TRBJ2-7; D uncertain. CDR1 is SGHRS, CDR2 YFSETQ, per germline. CDR3 size: 14 residues. Trimming cost V 0 bases and J 4 bases, with 11 bases left between them. CDR3 amino acids: CASSLAEKEYEQYF. The CDR3 coding sequence is TGCGCCAGCAGCTTGGCCGAGAAGGAGTACGAGCAGTACTTC.

This sequence joins TRBV30 and TRBJ1-6; D unresolved. The CDR3 is made up of 14 amino acids. V lost 0 bases and J 7 bases, leaving 10 bases between the germline ends. Germline CDR1 is GTSNPN and CDR2 is SVGIG (reference sequence). Here the CDR3 DNA reads TGTGCCTGGAGTGTGGGCAGGACCAATTCACCCCTCCACTTT. Its translation: CAWSVGRTNSPLHF. The full variable domain, with the rest looked up from reference TRBV30 and TRBJ1-6, is SQTIHQWPATLVQPVGSPLSLECTVEGTSNPNLYWYRQAAGRGLQLLFYSVGIGQISSEVPQNLSASRPQDRQFILSSKKLLLSDSGFYLCAWSVGRTNSPLHFGNGTRLTVT.

The chain joins TRBV28 to TRBJ1-1; 12 bases fit TRBD1. With 10 bases clipped from V and 4 bases from J, the junction kept 16 bases outside the gene matches. The CDR3 is made up of 17 amino acids. The germline V gene has CDR1 MDHEN and CDR2 SYDVKM. The CDR3 here is CATQTSSPGQGATEAFF. The CDR3 DNA reads TGTGCCACTCAAACCTCCTCTCCGGGACAGGGGGCCACTGAAGCTTTCTTT.

This chain links TRBV4-1 with TRBJ2-3; 7 bases agree with TRBD2. The CDR3 runs 14 residues. The J segment lost 5 bases and the V segment lost 1 base, leaving 3 bases of the junction unmatched. In germline, CDR1 is MGHRA, CDR2 YSYEKL. The CDR3 here is CASSQVGGRDTQYF. The CDR3 DNA follows: TGCGCCAGCAGCCAAGTTGGCGGGAGAGATACGCAGTATTTT.

The rearrangement joins TRBV10-3 to TRBJ2-7; 11 positions match TRBD1. The germline V gene has CDR1 ENHRY and CDR2 SYGVKD. The CDR3 contains 14 residues. Trimming took 4 bases from V and 3 from J; bases not matched to a gene: 2. CDR3 nucleotide sequence: TGTGCCATCAGTGGGGGGACAGGGGGCTACGAGCAGTACTTC. Translated, it gives CAISGGTGGYEQYF.

The gene calls are TRBV9 and TRBJ2-3; D gene uncertain. CDR3 length: 11 amino acids. With 9 bases removed from V and 4 bases from J, the gap between germline ends came to 9 bases. CDR1 is SGDLS and CDR2 is YYNGEE in the germline V gene. CDR3: CATLRADTQYF. DNA for the CDR3: TGTGCCACCCTAAGGGCAGATACGCAGTATTTT.

The chain combines TRBV28 with TRBJ1-2; the D gene is possibly TRBD1 (5 bases). This CDR3 has 12 residues. Germline CDR1 is MDHEN and CDR2 is SYDVKM. Trimming cost V 6 bases and J 3 bases, with 8 bases left between them. The CDR3 here is CASRGVDYGYTF. CDR3 DNA: TGTGCCAGCAGGGGGGTGGACTATGGCTACACCTTC.

This clone is medium-sized in the sample. The chain carries TRBV5-6 and TRBJ1-1, with a tentative D call TRBD1 (5 bases). The V gene's germline CDR1 is SGHDT and CDR2 YYEEEE. V shed 7 bases and J shed 6 bases, with 25 bases lying between them. The CDR3 runs to 16 residues. For the CDR3, the DNA is TGTGCCAGCCGCAAAATTAGGGCTGGGTTGGGGGCTGAAGCTTTCTTT. Translated: CASRKIRAGLGAEAFF. The full variable domain, completed using reference TRBV5-6 and TRBJ1-1, is DAGVTQSPTHLIKTRGQQVTLRCSPKSGHDTVSWYQQALGQGPQFIFQYYEEEERQRGNFPDRFSGHQFPNYSSELNVNALLLGDSALYLCASRKIRAGLGAEAFFGQGTRLTVV.

The chain employs TRBV7-9 and TRBJ2-2, with TRBD2 identical over 11 bases. The junction had 7 bases not matched to a gene; V was cut back by 1 base and J by 6 bases. This CDR3 comprises 17 residues. The germline V gene has CDR1 SEHNR and CDR2 FQNEAQ (reference sequence). CDR3 in amino acids: CASSLVTSGASAGELFF. The CDR3 region has the DNA TGTGCCAGCAGCTTAGTGACTAGCGGGGCGTCCGCCGGGGAGCTGTTTTTT. The variable domain in full, with the rest retrieved from reference TRBV7-9 and TRBJ2-2, is DTGVSQNPRHKITKRGQNVTFRCDPISEHNRLYWYRQTLGQGPEFLTYFQNEAQLEKSRLLSDRFSAERPKGSFSTLEIQRTEQGDSAMYLCASSLVTSGASAGELFFGEGSRLTVL.

The chain carries TRBV11-3 and TRBJ1-1, with 11 nucleotides matching TRBD1. The J segment lost 1 base and the V segment lost 6 bases, leaving 10 bases of the junction unmatched. Germline V gene sequence: CDR1 SGHNT, CDR2 YENEEA. The CDR3 length is 17 residues. The CDR3 region is CASSRGQGVHGNTEAFF. Written as DNA, the CDR3 is TGTGCCAGCAGTCGGGGACAGGGGGTCCATGGGAACACTGAAGCTTTCTTT.

The chain combines TRBV6-1 with TRBJ1-2, with 8 positions matching TRBD1. There are 18 residues in the CDR3. J lost 3 bases, V lost 1 base, and 13 bases had no gene match. Germline V gene sequence: CDR1 MNHNS, CDR2 SASEGT. The CDR3 loop reads CASSEDPDREVWYYGYTF. The CDR3 region has the DNA TGTGCCAGCAGTGAAGATCCGGACAGGGAGGTTTGGTACTATGGCTACACCTTC.